This section outlines one TCR beta chain sequence together with its context. Antigen unknown. The sequence runs out 3 residues before the end of the CDR3; the remainder is reconstructed from the germline J gene. CD4+CD25+CD127- Tregs, CD4+CD25- non-Tregs, CD4 and CD8 cells were sorted. This CDR3 has 14 amino acids. Trimming took 3 bases from V and 2 from J; bases not matched to a gene: 4. Germline V gene lookup returns CDR1 SGHVS and CDR2 FQNEAQ. The data stem from a study of Tregs in tolerant kidney transplant recipients. Study-level points and caveats: Validation in larger populations is needed because few patients were studied.

The method was immunoSEQ multiplex PCR; TCRdb's version includes in-frame clones alone and lacks a portion of them. The sample's table shows about 48,000 clones. The sequence was collected from a human donor who received a combined kidney and bone marrow transplant. The material was CD4+ T cells from blood, obtained before the transplant. J is TRBJ2-7 and V is TRBV7-8, with 7 bases lining up with TRBD1. The sequenced CDR3 bases are TGTGCCAGCAGCTTCCGGGACAGAACCTACGAG. This codes for CASSFRDRTYE. The CDR3 as a whole reads CASSFRDRTYEQYF.